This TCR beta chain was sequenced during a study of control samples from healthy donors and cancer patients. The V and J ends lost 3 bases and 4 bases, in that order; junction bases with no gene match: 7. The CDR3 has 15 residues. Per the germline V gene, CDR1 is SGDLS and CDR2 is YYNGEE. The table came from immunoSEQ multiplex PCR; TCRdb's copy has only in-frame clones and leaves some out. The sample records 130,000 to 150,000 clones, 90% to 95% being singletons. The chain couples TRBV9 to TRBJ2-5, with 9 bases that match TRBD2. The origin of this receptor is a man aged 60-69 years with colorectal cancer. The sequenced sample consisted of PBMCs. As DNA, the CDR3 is TGTGCCAGCAGCGGCACTAGCGGGCCGCCAGAGACCCAGTACTTC. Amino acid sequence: CASSGTSGPPETQYF.